This entry describes one T cell receptor (beta chain). A few counts support this clonotype. There is no known antigen for this receptor. It has no much larger one-base neighbor in the sample; base qualities were not kept. These data belong to a study of T cells in Graves' hyperthyroidism and ophthalmopathy (dated by TCRdb to between 2018 and 2021). About the full investigation: Peripheral blood samples were taken at the time of initial diagnosis, prior to any treatment. After blood sampling, hyperthyroidism patients were treated with methimazole at a starting dose of 30 mg daily, and ophthalmopathy patients were treated with high-dose intravenous methylprednisolone. TCR Vbeta CDR3 sequencing of 140 or so peripheral blood samples (approximately 44 ophthalmopathy, around 80 hyperthyroidism and about 17 progressor patients) is reported in the paper. Prospective prediction of ophthalmopathy was tested in an independent validation cohort consisting of roughly 19 hyperthyroidism patients and 15 to 17 patients who later progressed to ophthalmopathy. The 75 to 100 discovery patients were divided at random into training and test sets in a 7:3 ratio. In addition, the study compared T-cell repertoires in thyroid tissue and in blood from about 6 Graves' hyperthyroidism patients. To identify distinguishing TCR V-J signatures, a discovery cohort of around 98 patients was used, comprising fewer than 45 with Graves' ophthalmopathy and around 60 with stable Graves' hyperthyroidism. Overall study results and their limits: Sample size was not statistically predetermined, and blinding of investigators to group allocation was not performed. In validation, the model predicted progression to ophthalmopathy with around 71% sensitivity and approximately 72% specificity, a median of 6.5 months before onset. Most expanded thyroid clonotypes (frequency above 0.001) were also detected in blood, a finding suggesting that blood repertoires may reflect thyroid immune responses. In cross-validation, a model built on a 13 V-J signature told ophthalmopathy apart from stable hyperthyroidism with over 85% sensitivity and about 81% specificity, and in testing the same model reached 80%/75%.

The TCR beta CDR3 regions were amplified from RNA transcripts. For the first round of RT-PCR on the TCR CDR3, the HTBI primer set was used together with the Qiagen OneStep RT-PCR kit. A second multiplex PCR round built the libraries, followed by size selection and purification. Sequencing of the libraries was done on an Illumina HiSeq2000 using paired-end 100 bp reads. On the authors' methods: SOAPnuke was used to process the raw data, throwing out any read that contained adapters or uncalled bases, had a mean Phred below 15, or lacked an exact constant-primer or identifier match. High-quality paired reads were merged using COPE v1.2.5, and each unique nucleotide sequence was defined as a clonotype. Clonotypes were aligned to IMGT TRBV, TRBD and TRBJ reference segments using MiTCR v1.1. The analysis was restricted to V-J combinations with a frequency above 0.0001, which together covered 98% to 99.2% of the repertoires. The TCS score was defined as the ratio of F50 (clonal expansion) to E x V (chaos), calculated using BLOSUM62-based TCRdist between CDR3 peptides within each V-J. Welch's t-statistics and random forest reduced roughly 530 V-J features to about 12, which were used in a naive Bayes classifier (R e1071). Using fastp at Q25 and MiXCR, TCRdb reprocessed the public reads and kept productive beta chains. For every CDR3 protein sequence, its rows merge into one entry that carries the most common genes and DNA. TCRdb's processing, not the authors' own work, is the source of the V and J calls. Here the sample has around 600,000 distinct CDR3 sequences; 12% to 15% occur a single time. Less than 9% of the sample lies in the top ten.

Ophthalmopathy patients had moderately to severely active disease, Clinical Activity Score of at least 3, NOSPECS grade of at least 4, and duration under 3 months. Patients with uncontrolled infections, other autoimmune diseases, pregnancy or lactation were excluded. Diagnoses were based on clinical symptoms, serum thyroxine and TRAb, thyroid ultrasound and orbital computed tomography. PBMCs were isolated from roughly 10 ml of fresh peripheral blood by Ficoll-Paque density gradient centrifugation. Total RNA was extracted using Trizol reagent, and RNA quality was assessed on an Agilent 2100 Bioanalyzer. V has 2 bases trimmed and J has 4 bases trimmed; junction bases matching no gene number 6. Counted from cysteine to phenylalanine, this CDR3 has 15 amino acids. Kept here is only the CDR3 DNA, which spans 45 bases and is read in frame from base 1.

The TCR sequence derives from a woman between 18 and 29 years old with Graves' ophthalmopathy. This chain joins TRBV12-3 or TRBV12-4 to TRBJ2-5; TRBD2 lines up with 8 middle nucleotides. Sequences were obtained from blood. The CDR3: CASSLKGAGAETQYF. The nucleotide sequence is given as TGTGCCAGCAGTTTAAAAGGAGCGGGAGCAGAGACCCAGTACTTC.